Each of the 31 T cell receptor beta chains below was sequenced from the same sample in a study of a mutant IDH1 vaccine in newly diagnosed glioma. Time point indicated: week 11, during vaccination. With topical imiquimod, each dose of the vaccine consisted of 300 ug of mutant IDH1 20-mer peptide. No antigen is known for these receptors. The repertoire was sequenced with immunoSEQ multiplex PCR; TCRdb's copy has only in-frame clones and lacks some. The table shows under 55,000 clones, with roughly 90% occurring only once. Sequenced material: PBMCs, taken from a glioma patient whose treatment included an IDH1 peptide vaccine. These TCRs come from a man aged 45-65 years with glioma.

The chain carries TRBV21-1 and TRBJ2-7. TRBV21-1 is recorded as a pseudogene. CDR3 size: 12 residues. The chain's CDR3 is CASSARSYEQYF. CDR3 nucleotides: TGTGCCAGCAGTGCTCGCTCCTACGAGCAGTACTTC.

This clone was counted once. This chain uses TRBV5-1 with TRBJ1-1; TRBD1 matches at 7 bases. The trim removed 4 bases at V and 0 bases at J, leaving 12 bases unmatched. CDR1 and CDR2 (germline): SGHRS, YFSETQ. CDR3 size: 17 residues. CDR3 protein: CASSTPRGGGMNTEAFF. In DNA, the CDR3 is TGCGCCAGCAGCACCCCCCGAGGAGGGGGCATGAACACTGAAGCTTTCTTT.

The genes are TRBV18 and TRBJ2-1; 7 bases are a match to TRBD2. Germline loops: CDR1 KGHSH, CDR2 LQKENI. The length of the CDR3 is 16 residues. V gave up 0 bases and J gave up 0 bases; unmatched junction bases: 2. CDR3 coding DNA: TGTGCCAGCTCACCACCGGGAGGGAGCTCCTACAATGAGCAGTTCTTC. Translated: CASSPPGGSSYNEQFF.

This chain links TRBV9 with TRBJ2-5; 13 bases are a match to TRBD2. J lost 5 bases, V lost 0 bases, and 10 bases had no gene match. CDR1 and CDR2 from the germline V gene are SGDLS and YYNGEE. CDR3 length: 18 amino acids. Here the CDR3 DNA reads TGTGCCAGCAGCGTAGGCCCCCCCCTGACTAGCGGGGGGGAGACCCAGTACTTC. Translation gives CASSVGPPLTSGGETQYF.

This clone was counted once. The chain is built from TRBV7-8 and TRBJ1-1; possible D gene TRBD1, 6 bases. Between the trimmed V and J ends, which lost 0 bases and 10 bases, there was a span of 15 bases. Germline CDR1 and CDR2: SGHVS and FQNEAQ. This CDR3 comprises 14 residues. CDR3: CASSLAPWGQVAFF. CDR3 nucleotide sequence: TGTGCCAGCAGCTTAGCTCCGTGGGGGCAGGTAGCTTTCTTT.

This chain joins TRBV19 and TRBJ1-5; a weak D match, TRBD1 (6 bases). V was pared by 3 bases and J by 6 bases, with 15 bases between. The CDR3 spans 15 residues. The V gene's germline CDR1 is LNHDA and CDR2 SQIVND (reference sequence). The CDR3 loop reads CASSIWRRGGQPQHF. The CDR3 nucleotides are TGTGCCAGTAGTATTTGGCGACGAGGGGGTCAGCCCCAGCATTTT. The full variable domain, with the rest looked up from reference TRBV19 and TRBJ1-5, is DGGITQSPKYLFRKEGQNVTLSCEQNLNHDAMYWYRQDPGQGLRLIYYSQIVNDFQKGDIAEGYSVSREKKESFPLTVTSAQKNPTAFYLCASSIWRRGGQPQHFGDGTRLSIL.

The chain recombines TRBV6-1 with TRBJ1-1; D is ambiguous. Trimming took 0 bases from V and 3 from J, leaving 5 bases between them. The CDR3 has 13 residues. The germline gives CDR1 MNHNS, CDR2 SASEGT. The CDR3 DNA follows: TGTGCCAGCAGTGAAGCGATTTACACTGAAGCTTTCTTT. It is translated as CASSEAIYTEAFF.

This chain uses TRBV1 with TRBJ2-7; TRBD2 is the table's D call and was not checked against the DNA. TRBV1 is flagged as a pseudogene. This CDR3 has 11 residues. CDR3 protein: CTSSLCEGQYF. The CDR3, as DNA: TGCACCAGCAGCCTTTGTGAGGGGCAGTACTTC.

The chain is built from TRBV5-1 and TRBJ1-1; D ambiguous. The V end lost 4 bases, the J end lost 7 bases, and 23 bases lay between the germline ends. CDR1 is SGHRS and CDR2 is YFSETQ in the germline V gene. The CDR3 extends over 16 amino acids. The CDR3 loop reads CASSPIPDRGGGEAFF. The DNA of the CDR3 is TGCGCCAGCAGCCCAATACCCGACCGGGGAGGTGGTGAAGCTTTCTTT.

The V gene is TRBV5-3, the J gene TRBJ2-5, with 8 nucleotides matching TRBD2. TRBV5-3 is labeled an ORF, and its function is uncertain. The CDR3 is made up of 16 amino acids. V lost 3 bases to trimming and J lost 3 bases; unmatched junction nucleotides: 10. The CDR3 region has the DNA TGTGCCAGAAGCTCCCCTTATGGTAGCGGGAAAGAGACCCAGTACTTC. Translating gives CARSSPYGSGKETQYF.

The chain uses TRBV5-1 and TRBJ2-5; 8 positions agree with TRBD1. With V trimmed by 4 bases and J by 5 bases, 10 bases remained unmatched. The CDR3 covers 15 residues. From germline, CDR1 is SGHRS and CDR2 YFSETQ. The CDR3 bases are TGCGCCAGCAGCCCCGACAGGGGAAAATTGGAGACCCAGTACTTC. Amino acids: CASSPDRGKLETQYF.

The chain's CDR3 is CASRLGTDSGNTIYF. CDR3 coding DNA: TGTGCCAGCAGGTTAGGGACTGACTCTGGAAACACCATATATTTT. The chain has TRBV27 and TRBJ1-3, with D tentatively TRBD1 (5 bases). The CDR3 length is 15 residues. V lost 6 bases and J lost 0, with 12 bases in between. Per the germline V gene, CDR1 is MNHEY and CDR2 is SMNVEV (reference sequence).

This chain links TRBV7-2 with TRBJ2-1; no clear D. With 1 base removed from V and 4 bases from J, the gap between germline ends came to 8 bases. Germline lookup yields CDR1 SGHTA and CDR2 FQGNSA. CDR3 length equals 14 residues. CDR3 nucleotide sequence: TGTGCCAGCAGCTTAGGGTTACGTTACAATGAGCAGTTCTTC. Translated: CASSLGLRYNEQFF.

This rearrangement joins TRBV28 to TRBJ1-5, with 7 bases aligning to TRBD1. The ends lost 5 bases at V and 0 bases at J; junction bases unmatched: 7. This CDR3 region has 16 residues. Per the germline V gene, CDR1 is MDHEN and CDR2 is SYDVKM. The CDR3 loop reads CASSIPTGLSNQPQHF. The DNA for the CDR3 is TGTGCCAGCAGTATACCGACAGGGCTTAGCAATCAGCCCCAGCATTTT.

This clone was seen just once. The sample carries other DNA sequences with the same CDR3. The chain recombines TRBV5-1 with TRBJ1-2, with D hard to call. CDR1 SGHRS and CDR2 YFSETQ come from the germline V gene. The CDR3 is 13 residues long. V lost 0 bases and J 7 bases, leaving 10 bases between the germline ends. DNA for the CDR3: TGCGCCAGCAGCTTGGGGGCAGGAGGTGGCTACACCTTC. It is translated as CASSLGAGGGYTF.

The CDR3 sequence is CASSPRGLGEQYF. CDR3 coding DNA: TGTGCCAGCTCACCGAGGGGACTCGGCGAGCAGTACTTC. The rearrangement joins TRBV18 to TRBJ2-7; D possibly corresponds to TRBD2 (6 bases). The CDR3 runs to 13 residues. Germline lookup yields CDR1 KGHSH and CDR2 LQKENI. V shed 3 bases and J shed 6 bases, with 12 bases lying between them. The full variable domain, rest sourced from reference TRBV18 and TRBJ2-7, is NAGVMQNPRHLVRRRGQEARLRCSPMKGHSHVYWYRQLPEEGLKFMVYLQKENIIDESGMPKERFSAEFPKEGPSILRIQQVVRGDSAAYFCASSPRGLGEQYFGPGTRLTVT.

This rearrangement joins TRBV6-5 to TRBJ2-5; 8 bases are shared with TRBD2. Trimming at V came to 5 bases and at J to 7 bases, leaving 9 bases not matched to a gene. Germline values: CDR1 MNHEY, CDR2 SVGAGI. There are 14 residues in the CDR3. CDR3 in DNA: TGTGCCAGCAGTCCCCAAGGCGGGGGGCGGACCCAGTACTTC. Amino acid sequence: CASSPQGGGRTQYF.

This clone has a single count. J is TRBJ2-6 and V is TRBV19, with 7 bases lining up with TRBD2. The CDR3 loop spans 14 amino acids. V lost 5 bases to trimming and J lost 2 bases; unmatched junction nucleotides: 0. From germline, CDR1 is LNHDA and CDR2 SQIVND (reference sequence). CDR3 DNA: TGTGCCAGTAGTCGGGGGGCTGGGGCCAACGTCCTGACTTTC. Its protein is CASSRGAGANVLTF.

Notes on this clone: A read error may produce the germline difference seen at one junction end. V gene TRBV10-2 combines with J gene TRBJ1-2; D is ambiguous. In germline, CDR1 is WSHSY, CDR2 SAAADI. The CDR3 consists of 14 residues. CDR3 in DNA: TGCGCCAGCCGTGAACGGGGAGATAACTATGGCTACACCTTC. Translated: CASRERGDNYGYTF.

The chain couples TRBV7-2 to TRBJ1-3; tentatively, D is TRBD1 (5 bases). Per the germline V gene, CDR1 is SGHTA and CDR2 is FQGNSA. V lost 5 bases and J lost 0, with 14 bases in between. The length of the CDR3 is 16 residues. CDR3 coding DNA: TGTGCCAGCAGCCCCACCGGGACCCACTCTGGAAACACCATATATTTT. Residues: CASSPTGTHSGNTIYF.

Only a few counts were recorded for this clone. The chain recombines TRBV4-2 with TRBJ1-4; tentative D call: TRBD1 (6 bases). The V and J ends lost 4 bases and 1 base respectively, with 19 bases between them. This CDR3 has 18 amino acids. Germline values: CDR1 LGHNA, CDR2 YNFKEQ. The chain's CDR3 is CASSRSIGGDKTNEKLFF. The CDR3 region has the DNA TGTGCCAGCAGCCGATCCATCGGGGGGGACAAAACTAATGAAAAACTGTTTTTT.

CDR3 amino acids: CASVLGQGNTEAFF. In DNA, the CDR3 is TGTGCCAGCGTACTTGGACAGGGGAACACTGAAGCTTTCTTT. The rearrangement links TRBV7-9 to TRBJ1-1; 8 nucleotides line up with TRBD1. The CDR3 length is 14 residues. V gave up 8 bases and J gave up 1 base; unmatched junction bases: 6. CDR1 is SEHNR and CDR2 is FQNEAQ in the germline V gene (reference sequence). The full variable domain, completed using reference TRBV7-9 and TRBJ1-1, is DTGVSQNPRHKITKRGQNVTFRCDPISEHNRLYWYRQTLGQGPEFLTYFQNEAQLEKSRLLSDRFSAERPKGSFSTLEIQRTEQGDSAMYLCASVLGQGNTEAFFGQGTRLTVV.

This clone was counted a few times. The chain links TRBV5-1 to TRBJ1-4; D gene uncertain. This CDR3 is built from 13 residues. Germline V CDR1 and CDR2: SGHRS, YFSETQ. V gave up 5 bases and J gave up 11 bases, with 16 bases separating them. The CDR3 DNA sequence: TGCGCCAGCAGGGGCCCCGACGGTCAGAAACTGTTTTTT. It codes for CASRGPDGQKLFF. Full variable domain (rest looked up from reference TRBV5-1 and TRBJ1-4): KAGVTQTPRYLIKTRGQQVTLSCSPISGHRSVSWYQQTPGQGLQFLFEYFSETQRNKGNFPGRFSGRQFSNSRSEMNVSTLELGDSALYLCASRGPDGQKLFFGSGTQLSVL.

This clone is termed medium-sized. The chain links TRBV6-5 to TRBJ2-1; the match to TRBD2 covers 9 bases. The germline gives CDR1 MNHEY, CDR2 SVGAGI. The V and J ends lost 2 bases and 3 bases, in that order; junction bases with no gene match: 5. The CDR3 is 16 amino acids. The CDR3 sequence is CASSYGGGGDYNEQFF. In DNA, the CDR3 is TGTGCCAGCAGTTACGGCGGGGGGGGAGACTACAATGAGCAGTTCTTC.

The rearrangement joins TRBV4-1 to TRBJ2-7; no reliable D call. Trimming stripped 4 bases from V and 0 bases from J, with 10 bases between. This CDR3 is 14 amino acids long. Per the germline V gene, CDR1 is MGHRA and CDR2 is YSYEKL. The chain's CDR3 is CASSRVPSSYEQYF. The CDR3 nucleotides read TGCGCCAGCAGCCGGGTTCCTAGCTCCTACGAGCAGTACTTC.

The V gene is TRBV10-3, the J gene TRBJ2-6; the match to TRBD1 covers 7 bases. This CDR3 has 14 amino acids. CDR1 ENHRY and CDR2 SYGVKD come from the germline V gene. The V and J ends lost 8 bases and 0 bases, in that order; junction bases with no gene match: 1. In nucleotides, the CDR3 is TGTGCCATCGGACAGGACTCTGGGGCCAACGTCCTGACTTTC. This encodes CAIGQDSGANVLTF.

The rearrangement joins TRBV5-6 to TRBJ1-5; unclear D gene. CDR1 is SGHDT, CDR2 YYEEEE, per germline. This CDR3 is built from 15 residues. The V and J ends lost 3 bases and 0 bases respectively, with 10 bases between them. DNA for the CDR3: TGTGCCAGCAGCTCACGGTCCGCTAGCAATCAGCCCCAGCATTTT. Translated, it gives CASSSRSASNQPQHF.

This clone was detected only once. The gene calls are TRBV29-1 and TRBJ2-1; 12 bases are a match to TRBD2. The CDR3 is 14 amino acids. Per the germline V gene, CDR1 is SQVTM and CDR2 is ANQGSEA. J gave up 9 bases and V 5 bases, and 8 bases lay outside the gene matches. The CDR3 protein is CSVNTGTSGLEQFF. The CDR3 DNA reads as TGCAGCGTTAATACCGGGACTAGCGGGCTTGAGCAGTTCTTC.

This chain uses TRBV5-4 with TRBJ2-1; a weak D match, TRBD2 (5 bases). Trimming removed 2 bases at V and 9 bases at J, with 9 bases between. The germline CDR1 and CDR2 sequences are SGHNT and YYREEE (reference sequence). The CDR3 is made up of 12 amino acids. The CDR3, as DNA: TGTGCCAGCAGCTTCGGGGTGGGTGAGCAGTTCTTC. Translated: CASSFGVGEQFF.

This clone was counted a few times. CDR3 coding DNA: TGTGCCAGCACCACCTGGACTGGCACAGATACGCAGTATTTT. This sequence encodes CASTTWTGTDTQYF. This sequence joins TRBV7-2 and TRBJ2-3; the D gene is possibly TRBD2 (5 bases). The CDR3 is 14 amino acids. Trimming pared 7 bases from V and 1 base from J, leaving 12 bases between. The germline V gene has CDR1 SGHTA and CDR2 FQGNSA.

The CDR3 protein is CASSPRRGGGTANYGYTF. The CDR3 DNA sequence: TGTGCCAGCAGCCCCCGCCGGGGAGGGGGGACTGCTAACTATGGCTACACCTTC. This rearrangement joins TRBV7-2 to TRBJ1-2; a weak D match, TRBD1 (6 bases). With 5 bases removed from V and 0 bases from J, the gap between germline ends came to 22 bases. Germline V lookup: CDR1 SGHTA, CDR2 FQGNSA. The CDR3 contains 18 residues.